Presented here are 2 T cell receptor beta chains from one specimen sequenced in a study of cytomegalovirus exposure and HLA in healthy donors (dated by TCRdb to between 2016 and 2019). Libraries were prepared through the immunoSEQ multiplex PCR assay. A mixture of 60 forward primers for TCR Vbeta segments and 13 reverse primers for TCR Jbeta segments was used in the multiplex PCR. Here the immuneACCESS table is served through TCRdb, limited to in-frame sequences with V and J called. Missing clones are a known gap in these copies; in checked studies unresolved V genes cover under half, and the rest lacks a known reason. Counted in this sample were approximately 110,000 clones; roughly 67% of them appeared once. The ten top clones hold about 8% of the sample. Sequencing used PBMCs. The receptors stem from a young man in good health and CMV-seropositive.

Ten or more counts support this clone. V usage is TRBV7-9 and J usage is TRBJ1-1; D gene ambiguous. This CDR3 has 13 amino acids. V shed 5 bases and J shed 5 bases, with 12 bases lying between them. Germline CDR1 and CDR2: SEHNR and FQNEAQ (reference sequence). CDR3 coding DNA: TGTGCCAGCAGCCCCGAGTCGAGTACTGAAGCTTTCTTT. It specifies CASSPESSTEAFF.

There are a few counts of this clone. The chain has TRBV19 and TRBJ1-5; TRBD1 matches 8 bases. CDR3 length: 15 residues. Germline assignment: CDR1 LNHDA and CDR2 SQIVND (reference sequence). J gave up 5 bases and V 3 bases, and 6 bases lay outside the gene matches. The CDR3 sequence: CASSIGDRRYQPQHF. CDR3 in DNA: TGTGCCAGTAGTATCGGGGACAGGCGTTATCAGCCCCAGCATTTT.